Only one count was recorded for the clone carrying this T cell receptor beta chain. The trim removed 4 bases at V and 0 bases at J, leaving 6 bases unmatched. The CDR3 length is 16 residues. CDR1 and CDR2 (germline): MGHDK, SYGVNS. Under the authors' procedure: Cell counts per sample came from amplifying reference gene primers. The data were produced by immunoSEQ multiplex PCR, yet TCRdb's version contains in-frame clones alone and is incomplete. V and J calls and clone size come straight from that table; D and trimming were deduced from the DNA. This sample has approximately 94,000 clones, with roughly 85% found just once. This specimen belongs to a study of blood T cell repertoires in COVID-19. Study-wide context: The study drew acute and convalescent COVID-19 samples from the United States, Italy and Spain. T cells, B-cell-depleted T cells, or PBMCs provided the cDNA or gDNA that served as material.

Sequenced input: peripheral blood. The chain is built from TRBV25-1 and TRBJ2-1; 7 bases map to TRBD2. The clonotype was recovered from an older woman with acute or convalescent COVID-19. CDR3 in amino acids: CASSGLGGSSYNEQFF. CDR3 in DNA: TGTGCCAGCAGTGGTCTCGGGGGGAGCTCCTACAATGAGCAGTTCTTC.